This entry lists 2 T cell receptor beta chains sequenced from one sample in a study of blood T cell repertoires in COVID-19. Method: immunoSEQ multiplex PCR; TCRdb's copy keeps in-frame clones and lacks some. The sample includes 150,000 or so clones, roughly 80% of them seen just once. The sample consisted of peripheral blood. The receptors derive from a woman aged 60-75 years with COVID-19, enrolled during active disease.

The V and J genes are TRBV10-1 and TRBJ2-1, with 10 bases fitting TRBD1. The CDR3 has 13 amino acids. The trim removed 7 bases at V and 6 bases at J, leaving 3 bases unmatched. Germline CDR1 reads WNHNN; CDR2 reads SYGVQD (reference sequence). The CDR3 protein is CASKRTGGNEQFF. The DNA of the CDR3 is TGCGCCAGCAAACGGACAGGGGGCAATGAGCAGTTCTTC.

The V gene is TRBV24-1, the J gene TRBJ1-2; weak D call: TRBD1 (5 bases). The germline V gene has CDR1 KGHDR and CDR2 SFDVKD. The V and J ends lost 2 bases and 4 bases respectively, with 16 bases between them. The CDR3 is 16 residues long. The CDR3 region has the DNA TGTGCCACCAGTGATTCCCGCCGCGTCGGGGGCTATGGCTACACCTTC. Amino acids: CATSDSRRVGGYGYTF.